This entry lists 9 T cell receptor beta chains sequenced from one sample in a study of regulatory T cells in long-lasting Graves disease. Investigators prepared the TCR beta libraries by applying iRepertoire HTBI primers and Arm-PCR of CDR3 regions. MiXCR was run by TCRdb on the multiplex PCR reads, yielding one entry per CDR3 protein. The sample has about 540,000 distinct CDR3 sequences, less than 15% seen once. This sample's time point: newly diagnosed GD, antithyroid drugs for less than 3 months. Isolated PBMC RNA provided the starting material for the TCR library. These records were also assigned to another study, of T cells in Graves' hyperthyroidism and ophthalmopathy.

Sequenced material: peripheral blood mononuclear cells (PBMCs), taken at new diagnosis, from a patient treated with antithyroid drugs. The source is a man in his thirties or forties with Graves disease.

This clonotype was picked up a small number of times. V and J are TRBV4-1 and TRBJ1-6; weak D call: TRBD1 (5 bases). This CDR3 region has 16 residues. The V gene's germline CDR1 is MGHRA and CDR2 YSYEKL. The ends were cut back, 0 bases at V and 8 bases at J, with 14 bases in the middle. Written as DNA, the CDR3 is TGCGCCAGCAGCCAAGAGTGGAGGGGACGTGATTCACCCCTCCACTTT. Residues: CASSQEWRGRDSPLHF.

This clonotype occurred a few times. The rearrangement joins TRBV5-6 to TRBJ2-7; D is possibly TRBD1 (5 bases). The CDR3 has 15 amino acids. V lost 1 base to trimming and J lost 4 bases, with 15 bases between them. Looked up from germline, CDR1 is SGHDT and CDR2 is YYEEEE. CDR3 coding DNA: TGTGCCAGCAGCTTGTATAACAGGATGATTTACGAGCAGTACTTC. It encodes CASSLYNRMIYEQYF.

This clonotype was detected many times. This chain uses TRBV19 with TRBJ2-7; 13 bases align to TRBD2. Gene TRBJ2-1 matches the end of the DNA better, so the J call may be wrong. The CDR3 runs to 15 residues. The germline CDR1 and CDR2 sequences are LNHDA and SQIVND (reference sequence). CDR3 in amino acids: CASSLGLAGAGEQFF. The CDR3 coding sequence is TGTGCCAGTAGTTTAGGACTAGCGGGAGCTGGTGAGCAGTTCTTC.

As concerns this clonotype: A far more abundant clone sits one base away, making this likely a read error. The chain has TRBV6-4 and TRBJ2-7, with unresolved D. The CDR3 is 13 amino acids. Germline assignment: CDR1 MRHNA and CDR2 SNTAGT. The CDR3, as DNA: TGTGCCAGCAGTGAAAGCAGCTCCTACGAGGAGTACTTC. This codes for CASSESSSYEEYF.

This clonotype came up once. One base away lies a much larger clone, so this may be a sequencing read error. V is TRBV18 and J is TRBJ1-1; unclear D gene. This CDR3 is 17 amino acids long. The V gene lost 2 bases and the J gene lost 4 bases, with 20 bases spanning the gap. The germline V gene has CDR1 KGHSH and CDR2 LQKENI. CDR3 loop: CASSPALEWELSTEAFF. The CDR3 DNA reads TGTGCCAGCTCACCAGCCCTTGAGTGGGAGTTGAGCACTGAAGCTTTCTTT.

In its sample, this clonotype was seen many times. J is TRBJ2-7 and V is TRBV5-1; D unresolved. Between the trimmed V and J ends, which lost 0 bases and 2 bases, there was a span of 9 bases. Per the germline V gene, CDR1 is SGHRS and CDR2 is YFSETQ. This CDR3 is built from 14 residues. The CDR3 loop is CASSLENSPYEQYF. In nucleotides, the CDR3 is TGCGCCAGCAGCTTGGAAAACAGCCCCTACGAGCAGTACTTC. The full variable domain, rest sourced from reference TRBV5-1 and TRBJ2-7, is KAGVTQTPRYLIKTRGQQVTLSCSPISGHRSVSWYQQTPGQGLQFLFEYFSETQRNKGNFPGRFSGRQFSNSRSEMNVSTLELGDSALYLCASSLENSPYEQYFGPGTRLTVT.

This clonotype was observed many times. The chain couples TRBV29-1 to TRBJ1-2; 9 bases align to TRBD1. The CDR3 is made up of 14 amino acids. Trimming took 8 bases from V and 8 from J; bases not matched to a gene: 15. Germline V gene data show CDR1 as SQVTM and CDR2 as ANQGSEA. Here the CDR3 DNA reads TGCAGCCCTGGGAAGGGACAGGGAGTTGGAGGCTACACCTTC. Its protein product is CSPGKGQGVGGYTF.

In its sample, this clonotype was seen many times. The chain links TRBV12-3 or TRBV12-4 to TRBJ2-7; TRBD2 aligns across 10 bases. This CDR3 is 15 amino acids long. Trimming cost V 5 bases and J 4 bases; bases outside gene matches: 8. CDR3 region: CASSPSGRAGYEQYF. The CDR3 DNA sequence: TGTGCCAGCAGTCCAAGCGGGAGGGCCGGGTACGAGCAGTACTTC.

This clonotype was recorded at least ten times. The genes are TRBV5-1 and TRBJ2-3; D might be TRBD1 or TRBD2, each matching 6 bases. Germline V gives CDR1 SGHRS, CDR2 YFSETQ. The CDR3 spans 15 residues. Trimming stripped 4 bases from V and 2 bases from J, with 14 bases between. The CDR3 sequence is CASSGLRGHTDTQYF. The DNA for the CDR3 is TGCGCCAGCAGCGGTCTTCGGGGGCACACAGATACGCAGTATTTT.